The 25 T cell receptor beta chains given below trace back to one sample, sequenced in a study of T-cell reconstitution after alpha-beta-depleted transplantation in children. TCRbeta library preparation incorporated unique molecular identifiers. TCRdb reprocessed the PCR reads via MiXCR and lists one record per CDR3 protein. The repertoire includes more than 200,000 distinct CDR3 sequences, around 8.9% of them detected once, and about 5.4% sits in the top ten. The material was PBMCs from the stem cell graft donor, obtained from the stem cell graft. These receptors all come from a human donor who donated a stem cell graft to a child with SCID.

V usage is TRBV20-1 and J usage is TRBJ1-4; D is possibly TRBD1 (5 bases). The CDR3 runs to 13 residues. V was pared by 4 bases and J by 6 bases, with 12 bases between. Germline values: CDR1 DFQATT, CDR2 SNEGSKA (reference sequence). CDR3 bases: TGCAGTGCTATGGGTCCGGGACATGAAAAACTGTTTTTT. Protein sequence: CSAMGPGHEKLFF.

This clonotype appeared many times. This chain connects TRBV6-5 to TRBJ1-2, with 9 bases that match TRBD1. The CDR3 is made up of 14 amino acids. The ends lost 2 bases at V and 8 bases at J; junction bases unmatched: 6. Looked up from germline, CDR1 is MNHEY and CDR2 is SVGAGI. The DNA for the CDR3 is TGTGCCAGCAGTTACCAGGGACAGGGTCGAGGCTACACCTTC. This codes for CASSYQGQGRGYTF.

This clonotype was counted ten times or more. The chain employs TRBV20-1 and TRBJ1-3; possibly TRBD1 for D (6 bases). V was cut by 5 bases and J by 0 bases, with 8 bases left in between. Germline CDR1 DFQATT, CDR2 SNEGSKA (reference sequence). This CDR3 has 13 residues. As DNA, the CDR3 is TGCAGTGCTGGACAGATCTCTGGAAACACCATATATTTT. Translated, it gives CSAGQISGNTIYF.

This clonotype was detected many times. This chain uses TRBV7-8 with TRBJ1-1, with 10 bases aligning to TRBD1. CDR3 length: 14 residues. Germline V gene sequence: CDR1 SGHVS, CDR2 FQNEAQ. With 4 bases clipped from V and 3 bases from J, the junction kept 2 bases outside the gene matches. CDR3 sequence reads: CASSSGQGHTEAFF. CDR3 bases: TGTGCCAGCAGCTCGGGACAGGGGCACACTGAAGCTTTCTTT.

This clonotype was picked up many times. This chain links TRBV19 with TRBJ2-3, with TRBD1 identical over 10 bases. Germline values: CDR1 LNHDA, CDR2 SQIVND (reference sequence). CDR3 size: 18 residues. After removal of 3 bases from V and 3 bases from J, the junction contained 12 bases not matched to a gene. The DNA for the CDR3 is TGTGCCAGTAGTATGAGCCTCTACGCGGACAGGGGGACAGATACGCAGTATTTT. Translating it yields CASSMSLYADRGTDTQYF.

At least ten counts were recorded for this clonotype. This chain connects TRBV20-1 to TRBJ2-3, with 11 bases lining up with TRBD2. Germline CDR1 is DFQATT and CDR2 is SNEGSKA (reference sequence). This CDR3 contains 15 residues. The junction had 9 bases not matched to a gene; V was cut back by 6 bases and J by 4 bases. The DNA of the CDR3 is TGCAGTGCAGTGACTAGCGGGGTGGTAGCAGATACGCAGTATTTT. This translates into CSAVTSGVVADTQYF.

The sample holds many counts of this clonotype. The V and J genes are TRBV5-6 and TRBJ2-7; D possibly corresponds to TRBD1 (6 bases). V lost 3 bases and J 0 bases, leaving 13 bases between the germline ends. The CDR3 extends over 15 amino acids. Germline loops: CDR1 SGHDT, CDR2 YYEEEE. As DNA, the CDR3 is TGTGCCAGCAGCTACCGACAGGAACTCTCCTACGAGCAGTACTTC. It yields the protein CASSYRQELSYEQYF.

This clonotype was counted many times. This chain links TRBV5-1 with TRBJ2-3; 9 bases line up with TRBD1. The germline CDR1 and CDR2 sequences are SGHRS and YFSETQ. This CDR3 is 16 amino acids long. V gave up 0 bases and J gave up 4 bases; unmatched junction bases: 6. CDR3 nucleotides: TGCGCCAGCAGCTTGGCTCCGACAGGGGGTCCAGATACGCAGTATTTT. Translation: CASSLAPTGGPDTQYF. Supplemented by reference TRBV5-1 and TRBJ2-3, the full variable domain reads KAGVTQTPRYLIKTRGQQVTLSCSPISGHRSVSWYQQTPGQGLQFLFEYFSETQRNKGNFPGRFSGRQFSNSRSEMNVSTLELGDSALYLCASSLAPTGGPDTQYFGPGTRLTVL.

V and J are TRBV6-5 and TRBJ2-3; 7 bases align to TRBD1. Germline CDR1 and CDR2: MNHEY and SVGAGI. The CDR3 contains 15 residues. V dropped 0 bases and J dropped 4; count of bases not matched to a gene: 4. For the CDR3, the DNA is TGTGCCAGCAGTTACTCCGAGACAGGGCCAGATACGCAGTATTTT. Its protein is CASSYSETGPDTQYF.

This clonotype was detected a few times. V usage is TRBV6-5 and J usage is TRBJ2-5; tentatively, D is TRBD1 (7 bases). The germline V gene encodes CDR1 MNHEY and CDR2 SVGAGI. The CDR3 spans 14 residues. Trimming removed 0 bases at V and 4 bases at J, with 9 bases between. CDR3 DNA sequence: TGTGCCAGCAGTTACTCGGAGGGGGCAGAGACCCAGTACTTC. Translated: CASSYSEGAETQYF.

This clonotype has ten or more counts. The V and J genes are TRBV7-2 and TRBJ2-5; TRBD1 aligns across 8 bases. Germline CDR1 is SGHTA and CDR2 is FQGNSA. This CDR3 is 14 amino acids long. V lost 5 bases and J lost 4; bases outside the gene matches: 6. The CDR3 sequence is CASSLRGRAETQYF. CDR3 DNA sequence: TGTGCCAGCAGCCTCAGGGGGCGCGCAGAGACCCAGTACTTC. Filled out from reference TRBV7-2 and TRBJ2-5, the complete variable domain reads GAGVSQSPSNKVTEKGKDVELRCDPISGHTALYWYRQSLGQGLEFLIYFQGNSAPDKSGLPSDRFSAERTGGSVSTLTIQRTQQEDSAVYLCASSLRGRAETQYFGPGTRLLVL.

This rearrangement joins TRBV12-3 or TRBV12-4 to TRBJ1-5; 7 nucleotides line up with TRBD1. The CDR3 has 16 amino acids. The V segment lost 6 bases and the J segment 0 bases; nucleotides outside the gene matches: 8. The CDR3 spells CASSPGTVYSNQPQHF. Written as DNA, the CDR3 is TGTGCCAGCAGCCCCGGGACAGTCTATAGCAATCAGCCCCAGCATTTT.

The table lists this clonotype with a few counts. This rearrangement joins TRBV5-1 to TRBJ2-3; no clear D gene. Germline CDR1 is SGHRS and CDR2 is YFSETQ. With 0 bases removed from V and 4 bases from J, the gap between germline ends came to 6 bases. CDR3 size: 13 residues. The CDR3 sequence: CASSLGHADTQYF. The DNA for the CDR3 is TGCGCCAGCAGCTTGGGGCACGCAGATACGCAGTATTTT.

This clonotype showed up many times. The chain recombines TRBV6-5 with TRBJ2-3; perhaps TRBD1 as D (5 bases). Between the trimmed V and J ends, which lost 2 bases and 0 bases, there was a span of 18 bases. This CDR3 is built from 18 residues. Germline V gene data show CDR1 as MNHEY and CDR2 as SVGAGI. CDR3 in amino acids: CASSYKMPGRASTDTQYF. CDR3 in DNA: TGTGCCAGCAGTTACAAGATGCCCGGCAGGGCTAGCACAGATACGCAGTATTTT.

This clonotype was seen many times. The gene calls are TRBV7-2 and TRBJ2-5; D remains unclear. This CDR3 region has 13 residues. Trimming took off 0 bases at V and 5 bases at J, with 7 bases between the two ends. Germline CDR1 and CDR2: SGHTA and FQGNSA. The CDR3 DNA reads TGTGCCAGCAGCTTAGCGCACGGGGAGACCCAGTACTTC. Protein product: CASSLAHGETQYF.

This clonotype has ten or more counts. The V call is TRBV7-9, the J call TRBJ2-5, with a tentative D call TRBD1 (6 bases). This CDR3 region has 14 residues. The V end was cut by 7 bases, the J end by 5 bases, with 17 bases between. Germline loops: CDR1 SEHNR, CDR2 FQNEAQ (reference sequence). In nucleotides, the CDR3 is TGTGCCAGCATCGATACAGGGAATTTGGAGACCCAGTACTTC. The encoded protein is CASIDTGNLETQYF.

This clonotype was detected many times. V is TRBV7-2 and J is TRBJ2-1; 11 bases map to TRBD2. The CDR3 loop spans 16 amino acids. The germline V gene has CDR1 SGHTA and CDR2 FQGNSA. J was trimmed by 3 bases and V by 1 base; bases with no gene match: 2. CDR3 sequence: CASSLVGTSGYNEQFF. CDR3 bases: TGTGCCAGCAGCTTAGTAGGGACTAGCGGCTACAATGAGCAGTTCTTC.

A few counts support this clonotype. V usage is TRBV7-6 and J usage is TRBJ2-1, with TRBD1 matching over 7 bases. The ends lost 5 bases at V and 0 bases at J; junction bases unmatched: 7. Germline-derived CDR1 and CDR2 are SGHVS and FNYEAQ. The CDR3 covers 16 residues. The CDR3 bases are TGTGCCAGCAGCCTACCGACAGGGAGCTCCTACAATGAGCAGTTCTTC. This codes for CASSLPTGSSYNEQFF.

J is TRBJ1-1 and V is TRBV4-2; 7 bases agree with TRBD1. CDR3 length: 13 amino acids. Germline trimming cut 8 bases from V and 4 bases from J; bases unmatched to any gene: 7. CDR1 and CDR2 from the germline V gene are LGHNA and YNFKEQ. The CDR3, as DNA: TGTGCCAGCCAAAGACAGGGTGGCACTGAAGCTTTCTTT. This gives the protein CASQRQGGTEAFF.

Many counts were recorded for this clonotype. This chain links TRBV20-1 with TRBJ2-5, with D possibly being TRBD2 (7 bases). V lost 6 bases and J lost 1, with 18 bases in between. Germline V gene data show CDR1 as DFQATT and CDR2 as SNEGSKA (reference sequence). The CDR3 covers 15 residues. CDR3 sequence (DNA): TGCAGTGCGTATAAAGGGGGGGGTTTCCAAGAGACCCAGTACTTC. The encoded protein is CSAYKGGGFQETQYF.

This clonotype was counted ten times or more. This chain uses TRBV29-1 with TRBJ2-5, with D unresolved. CDR1 is SQVTM, CDR2 ANQGSEA, per germline. The CDR3 totals 12 residues. Trimming took off 7 bases at V and 3 bases at J, with 12 bases between the two ends. Here the CDR3 reads CSGAYREETQYF. CDR3 nucleotide sequence: TGCAGCGGCGCCTACCGAGAAGAGACCCAGTACTTC.

This sequence joins TRBV20-1 and TRBJ1-2; D possibly corresponds to TRBD1 (5 bases). V lost 1 base and J 3 bases, leaving 9 bases between the germline ends. The CDR3 is made up of 13 amino acids. Germline-derived CDR1 and CDR2 are DFQATT and SNEGSKA (reference sequence). The CDR3 spells CSARGQPDYGYTF. CDR3 DNA sequence: TGCAGTGCTAGAGGACAGCCCGACTATGGCTACACCTTC.

At least ten counts were recorded for this clonotype. The rearrangement links TRBV10-3 to TRBJ2-1; D is uncertain. This CDR3 has 12 residues. Germline V gives CDR1 ENHRY, CDR2 SYGVKD. V was shortened by 6 bases and J by 7 bases, with 10 bases between the two germline ends. The CDR3 DNA reads TGTGCCATCAGAGAAAACGCGAATGAGCAGTTCTTC. Encoded protein: CAIRENANEQFF.

This clonotype was detected ten times or more. CDR3 bases: TGTGCCAGCAGTTTAACGCGGGGGGGCACGAATGAGCAGTTCTTC. Protein sequence: CASSLTRGGTNEQFF. The chain employs TRBV28 and TRBJ2-1; 9 bases agree with TRBD2. The germline CDR1 and CDR2 sequences are MDHEN and SYDVKM. The CDR3 has 15 residues. The ends lost 2 bases at V and 7 bases at J; junction bases unmatched: 6.

In its sample, this clonotype was seen many times. The V call is TRBV20-1, the J call TRBJ2-2; TRBD2 matches at 7 bases. Unmatched junction bases numbered 3, after V lost 4 bases and J lost 4 bases. CDR1 is DFQATT and CDR2 is SNEGSKA in the germline V gene (reference sequence). The CDR3 contains 13 residues. The CDR3 bases are TGCAGTGCTACGGGGGGTCGCACCGGGGAGCTGTTTTTT. It is translated as CSATGGRTGELFF.